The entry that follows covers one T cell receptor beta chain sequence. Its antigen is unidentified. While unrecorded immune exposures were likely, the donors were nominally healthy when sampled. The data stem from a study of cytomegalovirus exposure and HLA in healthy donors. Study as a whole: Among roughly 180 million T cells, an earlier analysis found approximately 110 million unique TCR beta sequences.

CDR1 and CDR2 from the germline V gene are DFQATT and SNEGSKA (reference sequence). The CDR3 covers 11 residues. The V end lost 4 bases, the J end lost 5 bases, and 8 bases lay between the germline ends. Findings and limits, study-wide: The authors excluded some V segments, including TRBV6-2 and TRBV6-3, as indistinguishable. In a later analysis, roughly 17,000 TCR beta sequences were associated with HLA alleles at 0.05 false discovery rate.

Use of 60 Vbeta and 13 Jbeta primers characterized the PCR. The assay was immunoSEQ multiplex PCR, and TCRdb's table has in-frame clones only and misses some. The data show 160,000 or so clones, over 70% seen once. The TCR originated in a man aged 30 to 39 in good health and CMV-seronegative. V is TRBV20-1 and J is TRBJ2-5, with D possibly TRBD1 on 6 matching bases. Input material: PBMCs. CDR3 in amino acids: CSANRGETQYF. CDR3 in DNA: TGCAGTGCTAATAGGGGGGAGACCCAGTACTTC.